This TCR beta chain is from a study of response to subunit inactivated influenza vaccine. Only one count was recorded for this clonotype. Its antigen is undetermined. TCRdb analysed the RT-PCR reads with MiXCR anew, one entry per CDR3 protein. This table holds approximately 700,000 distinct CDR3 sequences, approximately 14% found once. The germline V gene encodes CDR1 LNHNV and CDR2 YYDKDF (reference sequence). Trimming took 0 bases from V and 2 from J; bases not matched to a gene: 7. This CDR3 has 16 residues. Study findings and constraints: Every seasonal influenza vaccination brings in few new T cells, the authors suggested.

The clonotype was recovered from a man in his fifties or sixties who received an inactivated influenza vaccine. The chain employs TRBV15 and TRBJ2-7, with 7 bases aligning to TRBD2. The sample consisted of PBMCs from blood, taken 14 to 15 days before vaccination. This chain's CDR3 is CATSRDPTSVPYEQYF. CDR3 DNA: TGTGCCACCAGCAGAGATCCTACTAGCGTTCCCTACGAGCAGTACTTC. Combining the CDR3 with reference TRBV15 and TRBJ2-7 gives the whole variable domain DAMVIQNPRYQVTQFGKPVTLSCSQTLNHNVMYWYQQKSSQAPKLLFHYYDKDFNNEADTPDNFQSRRPNTSFCFLDIRSPGLGDTAMYLCATSRDPTSVPYEQYFGPGTRLTVT.